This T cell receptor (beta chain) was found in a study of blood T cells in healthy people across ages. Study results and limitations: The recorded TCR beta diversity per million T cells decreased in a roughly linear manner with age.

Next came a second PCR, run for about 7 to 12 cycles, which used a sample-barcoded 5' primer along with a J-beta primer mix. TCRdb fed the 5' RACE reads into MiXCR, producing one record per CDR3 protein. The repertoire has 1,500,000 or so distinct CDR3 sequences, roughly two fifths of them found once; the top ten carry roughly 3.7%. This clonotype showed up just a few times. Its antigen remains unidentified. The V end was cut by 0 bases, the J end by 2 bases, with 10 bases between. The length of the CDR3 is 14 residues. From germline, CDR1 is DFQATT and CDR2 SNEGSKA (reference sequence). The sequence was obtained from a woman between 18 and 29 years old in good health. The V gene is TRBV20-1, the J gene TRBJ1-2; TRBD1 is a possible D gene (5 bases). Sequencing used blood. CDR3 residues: CSARESGGNYGYTF. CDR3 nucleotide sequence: TGCAGTGCTAGAGAGTCCGGGGGAAACTATGGCTACACCTTC.